This T cell receptor beta chain was obtained from a study of identical twins' blood T cells (dated by TCRdb to 2013 to 2014). For context, the study as a whole: Around 52 million Illumina reads were obtained across around twelve libraries, of which six were alpha-chain libraries and six were beta-chain libraries. To assess how genetics influences repertoire formation, the study used next-generation sequencing to compare the TCR alpha and beta chain repertoires of three pairs of monozygous twins.

On the study overall, not on this receptor specifically: How many CDR3 clonotypes two donors shared depended mainly on the product of their cloneset sizes, and the twins did not clearly stray from this trend. Environmental influences could not be excluded as an explanation for twin similarity, since twins were reared together. Independent studies were stated to be required to validate the proposed role of the TCRalpha J segment in MHC recognition during thymic selection. Looking at the most abundant TCRbeta clonotypes, every donor had more CDR3 sequences in common with her twin than with unrelated donors. V gene usage, even among non-selected out-of-frame TCRbeta clonotypes, was reported to be markedly more similar within twin pairs than between unrelated donors.

V and J are trimmed by 1 base and 5 bases, and the gene matches miss 8 bases of the junction. From a lookup of the germline V gene (reference sequence), CDR1 and CDR2 are DFQATT and SNEGSKA. The cysteine opens and the phenylalanine closes a CDR3 of 16 amino acids. Of all the DNA, just the CDR3 is kept, 48 bases in frame from base 1. The table lists this clonotype with a few counts. This receptor's antigen is unknown. No much larger clonotype is one base removed from it; base qualities were not supplied. The method behind the library was 5' RACE. The sequencer was an Illumina Genome Analyzer IIx. The RNA-based TCR cDNA libraries were made using a previously described protocol that was modified in several ways. To prevent cross-contamination, sample-specific barcodes were introduced on both ends of each TCR cDNA library during cDNA synthesis and amplification. On the study's bioinformatics: Each individual had between about 100,000 and nearly 500,000 identified clonotypes, and each library contained roughly 2 to 3.6 million CDR3-containing reads. After reads with improper barcode index combinations were thrown out, a cloneset for each library was built using the MiTCR software. While assembling CDR3 clonotypes, MiTCR corrected PCR and sequencing errors and either filtered or rescued low-quality reads. Artificial out-of-frame clonotypes were mapped to in-frame sequences, with one indel allowed in the CDR3, and then removed. Similarity of V and J gene usage between donors was measured as Jensen-Shannon divergence divided by mean entropy. TCRdb reran the public reads through fastp at Q25 and MiXCR, keeping productive beta chains. A single entry per CDR3 protein holds the most common genes and DNA from its merged rows. For this entry, the V and J calls and clone size follow TCRdb and not the study's own pipeline. This sample is represented by hundreds of thousands of distinct CDR3 sequences; 25% to 35% of them were singletons. Clones ranked in the top ten supply approximately 6.6% of the sample.

Six healthy women forming three monozygous twin pairs were used as donors. All three twin pairs had been reared together, and it was thought likely that the same infectious agents and vaccines had been met by these twin pairs. TCR cDNA libraries were prepared from RNA that had been isolated from peripheral blood mononuclear cells. This receptor chain uses TRBV20-1 and TRBJ2-2, and 9 junctional nucleotides match TRBD1. The source is a woman between 18 and 50 years old in good health. The sample comprised PBMCs. The nucleotide sequence reads as follows: TGCAGTGCTAGAGTACCTAACAGGGGGCGGACCGGGGAGCTGTTTTTT. It specifies CSARVPNRGRTGELFF.